Each of the 30 T cell receptor beta chains below was sequenced from the same sample in a study of cytomegalovirus exposure and HLA in healthy donors. PCR used 60 Vbeta primers and 13 Jbeta primers. Generated by immunoSEQ multiplex PCR, the TCRdb table keeps only in-frame clones and is missing some. The data hold around 170,000 clones, with 60% to 85% observed a single time. The sequencing sample was made of PBMCs. These receptors came from a woman aged 40 to 50 in good health and CMV-seropositive.

The V gene is TRBV10-3, the J gene TRBJ2-1; perhaps TRBD2 as D (6 bases). This CDR3 is built from 13 residues. In germline, CDR1 is ENHRY, CDR2 SYGVKD. V was shortened by 10 bases and J by 9 bases, with 19 bases between the two germline ends. The DNA for the CDR3 is TGTGCCAGTTCCCCCGGCGGGGACGGTGAGCAGTTCTTC. The encoded protein is CASSPGGDGEQFF.

J is TRBJ2-2 and V is TRBV5-4; D may be TRBD1 (5 bases). Germline CDR1 is SGHNT and CDR2 is YYREEE (reference sequence). V lost 5 bases and J lost 6, with 17 bases in between. CDR3 length: 15 amino acids. The CDR3 bases are TGTGCCAGCAGTTCCCAGGGTATTGTCCCCGGGGAGCTGTTTTTT. Its protein product is CASSSQGIVPGELFF.

The rearrangement uses TRBV2 and TRBJ1-1; 7 bases agree with TRBD1. Germline V CDR1 and CDR2: SNHLY, FYNNEI. The trim removed 5 bases at V and 10 bases at J, leaving 10 bases unmatched. The length of the CDR3 is 13 residues. CDR3 coding DNA: TGTGCCAGCAGTTCATCATGGGCAGGGGGAGCTTTCTTT. It translates to CASSSSWAGGAFF. The full variable domain, completed using reference TRBV2 and TRBJ1-1, is EPEVTQTPSHQVTQMGQEVILRCVPISNHLYFYWYRQILGQKVEFLVSFYNNEISEKSEIFDDQFSVERPDGSNFTLKIRSTKLEDSAMYFCASSSSWAGGAFFGQGTRLTVV.

The chain is built from TRBV19 and TRBJ2-7; possible D gene TRBD1, 6 bases. Germline V gene lookup returns CDR1 LNHDA and CDR2 SQIVND (reference sequence). V was pared by 5 bases and J by 2 bases, with 13 bases between. This CDR3 contains 14 residues. The CDR3, as DNA: TGTGCCAGTAGTCTTACAGGGAATCCCTACGAGCAGTACTTC. This codes for CASSLTGNPYEQYF.

The gene calls are TRBV29-1 and TRBJ1-3, with D possibly matching TRBD1 (5 bases). Per germline, CDR1 SQVTM and CDR2 ANQGSEA. The V end was cut by 7 bases, the J end by 1 base, with 11 bases between. The CDR3 covers 13 residues. The chain's CDR3 is CSAGGGSGNTIYF. As DNA, the CDR3 is TGCAGCGCCGGGGGGGGTTCTGGAAACACCATATATTTT.

The table lists this clone with a few counts. The chain employs TRBV6-1 and TRBJ2-4; D gene uncertain. This CDR3 has 15 residues. The germline V and J ends were trimmed by 2 bases and 0 bases, with 8 bases remaining between them. Per the germline V gene, CDR1 is MNHNS and CDR2 is SASEGT. CDR3 coding DNA: TGTGCCAGCAGTGAACAACCGGGAGCCAAAAACATTCAGTACTTC. As protein: CASSEQPGAKNIQYF.

The chain joins TRBV9 to TRBJ1-3; TRBD1 might be the D (6 bases). CDR3 size: 15 residues. Trimming left V 1 base short and J 7 bases short, with 15 bases between. The V gene's germline CDR1 is SGDLS and CDR2 YYNGEE. CDR3 loop: CASSVTWQGSNTIYF. DNA of the CDR3: TGTGCCAGCAGCGTAACCTGGCAGGGGAGCAACACCATATATTTT.

The chain combines TRBV2 with TRBJ1-5; D gene ambiguous. The V and J ends lost 2 bases and 0 bases respectively, with 5 bases between them. CDR3 length: 14 amino acids. Germline loops: CDR1 SNHLY, CDR2 FYNNEI. This CDR3 reads CASSEYLSNQPQHF. The CDR3 nucleotides are TGTGCCAGCAGTGAATATCTTAGCAATCAGCCCCAGCATTTT. The full variable domain, its missing parts supplied by reference TRBV2 and TRBJ1-5, is EPEVTQTPSHQVTQMGQEVILRCVPISNHLYFYWYRQILGQKVEFLVSFYNNEISEKSEIFDDQFSVERPDGSNFTLKIRSTKLEDSAMYFCASSEYLSNQPQHFGDGTRLSIL.

This sequence joins TRBV7-9 and TRBJ2-1, with 8 bases that match TRBD2. The CDR3 is 15 residues long. Per the germline V gene, CDR1 is SEHNR and CDR2 is FQNEAQ (reference sequence). V gave up 1 base and J gave up 7 bases; unmatched junction bases: 6. This CDR3 reads CASSLVGSGENEQFF. The CDR3 region has the DNA TGTGCCAGCAGCTTAGTAGGTAGCGGGGAAAATGAGCAGTTCTTC.

This clone was detected a few times. The rearrangement links TRBV2 to TRBJ2-4; 8 nucleotides align to TRBD1. Per the germline V gene, CDR1 is SNHLY and CDR2 is FYNNEI. This CDR3 has 14 residues. J lost 7 bases, V lost 4 bases, and 6 bases had no gene match. Here the CDR3 DNA reads TGTGCCAGCAGTGTTGGGGGACAGGTCAACATTCAGTACTTC. It encodes CASSVGGQVNIQYF.

V is TRBV5-4 and J is TRBJ2-3; D call uncertain. The length of the CDR3 is 13 residues. The germline V and J ends were trimmed by 2 bases and 3 bases, with 7 bases remaining between them. The germline V gene encodes CDR1 SGHNT and CDR2 YYREEE (reference sequence). DNA for the CDR3: TGTGCCAGCAGCTTCGTTCGGACAGATACGCAGTATTTT. Translation: CASSFVRTDTQYF.

This chain connects TRBV20-1 to TRBJ1-1; D is unclear. Trimming left V 3 bases short and J 3 bases short, with 5 bases between. Germline lookup yields CDR1 DFQATT and CDR2 SNEGSKA (reference sequence). This CDR3 spans 11 amino acids. The CDR3 spells CSAREDTEAFF. Here the CDR3 DNA reads TGCAGTGCTAGGGAGGACACTGAAGCTTTCTTT.

The chain has TRBV28 and TRBJ2-1, with TRBD2 matching over 8 bases. V lost 4 bases and J lost 14; bases outside the gene matches: 4. The CDR3 length is 11 residues. Germline V gives CDR1 MDHEN, CDR2 SYDVKM. The CDR3 DNA is TGTGCCAGCAGTTCCAAGCGGGGGAAGTTCTTC. Amino acids: CASSSKRGKFF.

The chain carries TRBV19 and TRBJ1-1; D is unresolved. Trimming took 7 bases from V and 1 from J, leaving 13 bases between them. The CDR3 runs 14 residues. Germline values: CDR1 LNHDA, CDR2 SQIVND (reference sequence). CDR3 protein: CASKSVLGNTEAFF. CDR3 coding DNA: TGTGCCAGTAAGTCAGTTCTAGGGAACACTGAAGCTTTCTTT.

The rearrangement joins TRBV30 to TRBJ2-5; D possibly corresponds to TRBD1 (6 bases). The V and J ends lost 2 bases and 5 bases respectively, with 18 bases between them. The V gene's germline CDR1 is GTSNPN and CDR2 SVGIG (reference sequence). CDR3 length equals 15 residues. The CDR3 spells CAWSLNSRGSETQYF. DNA for the CDR3: TGTGCCTGGAGTTTAAACTCCAGGGGTTCGGAGACCCAGTACTTC.

The chain links TRBV6-1 to TRBJ2-5, with D possibly matching TRBD1 (6 bases). Matching the DNA end better, TRBJ2-7 makes the J call doubtful. This CDR3 region has 13 residues. Germline V gene data show CDR1 as MNHNS and CDR2 as SASEGT. For the CDR3, the DNA is TGTGCCAGCAAGCAGGGGAGTTCCTACGAGCAGTACTTC. Its translation: CASKQGSSYEQYF.

The V call is TRBV29-1, the J call TRBJ1-5, with 12 bases matching TRBD1. The V gene's germline CDR1 is SQVTM and CDR2 ANQGSEA. Trimming removed 6 bases from V and 4 bases from J; junction bases left unmatched: 1. The CDR3 consists of 13 residues. The CDR3 region is CSVGQGANQPQHF. The DNA for the CDR3 is TGCAGCGTGGGACAGGGGGCAAATCAGCCCCAGCATTTT.

Turning to this clone: A read error may produce the germline difference seen at one junction end. The chain is built from TRBV30 and TRBJ2-6, with D perhaps TRBD1 (5 bases). Germline CDR1 is GTSNPN and CDR2 is SVGIG (reference sequence). The CDR3 has 16 amino acids. The CDR3: CAWSVTPISGANGLTF. The DNA of the CDR3 is TGTGCCTGGAGTGTAACTCCCATCTCTGGGGCCAACGGCCTGACTTTC. Full variable domain (outside the CDR3, taken from reference TRBV30 and TRBJ2-6): SQTIHQWPATLVQPVGSPLSLECTVEGTSNPNLYWYRQAAGRGLQLLFYSVGIGQISSEVPQNLSASRPQDRQFILSSKKLLLSDSGFYLCAWSVTPISGANGLTFGAGSRLTVL.

The chain employs TRBV21-1 and TRBJ2-7; TRBD1, as called in the table, went unchecked against the DNA. TRBV21-1 corresponds to a pseudogene. The CDR3 totals 15 residues. This CDR3 reads CASRRRGQGNYEQYF. The CDR3 DNA sequence: TGTGCCAGCCGCCGCCGCGGACAGGGGAATTACGAGCAGTACTTC.

A note on this clone: The junction and the germline gene differ at one end; a read error may be behind it. The gene calls are TRBV4-3 and TRBJ2-6, with 10 bases aligning to TRBD2. This CDR3 is 19 amino acids long. Germline V gives CDR1 LGHNA, CDR2 YSLEER. The chain's CDR3 is CASSQDVFSGGTGANGLTF. As DNA, the CDR3 is TGCGCCAGCAGCCAAGATGTATTTAGCGGGGGGACTGGGGCCAACGGCCTGACTTTC.

The chain has TRBV6-1 and TRBJ2-5; tentative D call: TRBD2 (6 bases). V was shortened by 7 bases and J by 5 bases, with 14 bases between the two germline ends. This CDR3 is 13 amino acids long. Germline V gene sequence: CDR1 MNHNS, CDR2 SASEGT. The CDR3 DNA is TGTGCCAGCATGGAGGGCTACGTCGAGACCCAGTACTTC. Its protein is CASMEGYVETQYF.

This chain uses TRBV21-1 with TRBJ1-1. TRBV21-1 is shown as a pseudogene. The CDR3 sequence is 13 residues long. In DNA form, the CDR3 reads TGTGCCAGCAGCTATATCTTGAACACTGAAGCTTTCTTT. Amino acids: CASSYILNTEAFF.

The chain recombines TRBV7-2 with TRBJ1-1; unclear D gene. The CDR3 consists of 15 residues. Trimming took 2 bases from V and 0 from J, leaving 10 bases between them. The germline V gene has CDR1 SGHTA and CDR2 FQGNSA. The CDR3 sequence is CASSLLGRLNTEAFF. In DNA form, the CDR3 reads TGTGCCAGCAGCTTACTAGGCAGACTGAACACTGAAGCTTTCTTT.

This clone was seen a single time. Relative to the germline gene, one junction end is altered; a read error may explain this. The rearrangement joins TRBV9 to TRBJ1-1, with 7 bases that match TRBD1. Germline CDR1 is SGDLS and CDR2 is YYNGEE. The CDR3 is 15 residues long. Here the CDR3 reads CASSARTGGNTEASF. DNA of the CDR3: TGTGCCAGCAGCGCGAGGACAGGAGGGAACACTGAAGCTTCCTTT. The full variable domain, in which reference TRBV9 and TRBJ1-1 provide the parts outside the CDR3, is DSGVTQTPKHLITATGQRVTLRCSPRSGDLSVYWYQQSLDQGLQFLIQYYNGEERAKGNILERFSAQQFPDLHSELNLSSLELGDSALYFCASSARTGGNTEASFGQGTRLTVV.

This chain connects TRBV6-6 to TRBJ2-1; the D is unclear. Deletions cut 4 bases from V and 4 bases from J, with 17 bases between. Germline values: CDR1 MNHNY, CDR2 SVGAGI (reference sequence). The CDR3 totals 16 residues. Written as DNA, the CDR3 is TGTGCCAGCAGTTTCCTAGGAAAGGTCCCTTACAATGAGCAGTTCTTC. Protein sequence: CASSFLGKVPYNEQFF.

The V call is TRBV6-5, the J call TRBJ2-5; no reliable D call. CDR3 length equals 11 residues. Trimming stripped 5 bases from V and 2 bases from J, with 3 bases between. Germline-derived CDR1 and CDR2 are MNHEY and SVGAGI. The CDR3 coding sequence is TGTGCCAGCAGTCAACAAGAGACCCAGTACTTC. Translating gives CASSQQETQYF.

The chain employs TRBV9 and TRBJ2-2, with D possibly TRBD1 on 5 matching bases. CDR1 is SGDLS, CDR2 YYNGEE, per germline. CDR3 length: 15 amino acids. V lost 3 bases, J lost 0 bases, and 9 bases lay in between. CDR3 loop: CASSARVSNTGELFF. The CDR3 bases are TGTGCCAGCAGCGCCAGGGTCTCGAACACCGGGGAGCTGTTTTTT. Based on the CDR3 plus reference TRBV9 and TRBJ2-2, the full variable domain is DSGVTQTPKHLITATGQRVTLRCSPRSGDLSVYWYQQSLDQGLQFLIQYYNGEERAKGNILERFSAQQFPDLHSELNLSSLELGDSALYFCASSARVSNTGELFFGEGSRLTVL.

This rearrangement joins TRBV6-6 to TRBJ1-5; TRBD1 aligns across 8 bases. J lost 6 bases, V lost 2 bases, and 3 bases had no gene match. There are 14 residues in the CDR3. Germline values: CDR1 MNHNY, CDR2 SVGAGI (reference sequence). As DNA, the CDR3 is TGTGCCAGCAGTTACGGACAGGGAAGTCAGCCCCAGCATTTT. Translated, it gives CASSYGQGSQPQHF.

The chain combines TRBV30 with TRBJ1-1; 9 bases are a match to TRBD1. CDR3 length: 15 amino acids. Germline-derived CDR1 and CDR2 are GTSNPN and SVGIG (reference sequence). Trimming cost V 4 bases and J 1 base; bases outside gene matches: 7. For the CDR3, the DNA is TGTGCCTGGATCAACAGGGGGCTCGGGAACACTGAAGCTTTCTTT. Translated: CAWINRGLGNTEAFF. The full variable domain, completed using reference TRBV30 and TRBJ1-1, is SQTIHQWPATLVQPVGSPLSLECTVEGTSNPNLYWYRQAAGRGLQLLFYSVGIGQISSEVPQNLSASRPQDRQFILSSKKLLLSDSGFYLCAWINRGLGNTEAFFGQGTRLTVV.

The gene calls are TRBV29-1 and TRBJ1-2, with TRBD1 identical over 8 bases. CDR1 is SQVTM, CDR2 ANQGSEA, per germline. Trimming cost V 6 bases and J 4 bases; bases outside gene matches: 16. There are 16 residues in the CDR3. In DNA, the CDR3 is TGCAGCGTACCTCAGGGGGCAGGGGTGGGGTTCTATGGCTACACCTTC. Its translation is CSVPQGAGVGFYGYTF.